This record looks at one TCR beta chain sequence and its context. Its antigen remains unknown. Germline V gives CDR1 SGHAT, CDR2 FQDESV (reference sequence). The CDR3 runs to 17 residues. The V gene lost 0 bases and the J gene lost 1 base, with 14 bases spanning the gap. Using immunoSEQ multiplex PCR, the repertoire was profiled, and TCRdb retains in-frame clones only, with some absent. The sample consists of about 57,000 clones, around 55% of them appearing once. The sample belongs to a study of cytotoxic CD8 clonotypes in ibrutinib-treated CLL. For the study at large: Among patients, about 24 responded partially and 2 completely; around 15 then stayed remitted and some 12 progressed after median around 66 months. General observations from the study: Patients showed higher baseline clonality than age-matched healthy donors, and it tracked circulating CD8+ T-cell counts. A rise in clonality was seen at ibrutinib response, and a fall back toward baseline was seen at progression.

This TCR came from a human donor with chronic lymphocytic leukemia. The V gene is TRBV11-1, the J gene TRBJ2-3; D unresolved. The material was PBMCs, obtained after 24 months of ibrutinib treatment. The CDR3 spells CASSLAGGSLGTDTQYF. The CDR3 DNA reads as TGTGCCAGCAGCTTAGCGGGCGGATCCTTGGGCACAGATACGCAGTATTTT. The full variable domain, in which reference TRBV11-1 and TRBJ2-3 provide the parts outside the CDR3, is EAEVAQSPRYKITEKSQAVAFWCDPISGHATLYWYRQILGQGPELLVQFQDESVVDDSQLPKDRFSAERLKGVDSTLKIQPAELGDSAMYLCASSLAGGSLGTDTQYFGPGTRLTVL.